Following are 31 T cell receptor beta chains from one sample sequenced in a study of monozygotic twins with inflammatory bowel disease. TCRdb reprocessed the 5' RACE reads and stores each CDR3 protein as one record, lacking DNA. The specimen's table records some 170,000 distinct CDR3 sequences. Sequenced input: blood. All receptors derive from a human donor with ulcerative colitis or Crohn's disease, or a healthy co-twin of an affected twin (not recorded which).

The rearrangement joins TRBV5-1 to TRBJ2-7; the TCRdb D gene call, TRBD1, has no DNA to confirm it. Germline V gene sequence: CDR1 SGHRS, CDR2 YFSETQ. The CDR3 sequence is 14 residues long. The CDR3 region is CASSFGQGTYEQYF.

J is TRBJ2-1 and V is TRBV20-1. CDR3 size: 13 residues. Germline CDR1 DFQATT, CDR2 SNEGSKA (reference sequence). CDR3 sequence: CSARGPNVEEQFF.

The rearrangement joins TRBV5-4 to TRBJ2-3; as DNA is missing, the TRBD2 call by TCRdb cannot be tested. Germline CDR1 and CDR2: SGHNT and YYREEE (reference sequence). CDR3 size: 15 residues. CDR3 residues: CASSPLAGDTDTQYF.

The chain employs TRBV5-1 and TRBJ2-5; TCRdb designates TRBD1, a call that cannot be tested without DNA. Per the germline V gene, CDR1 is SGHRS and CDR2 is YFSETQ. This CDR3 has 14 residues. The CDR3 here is CASSLQGYSETQYF.

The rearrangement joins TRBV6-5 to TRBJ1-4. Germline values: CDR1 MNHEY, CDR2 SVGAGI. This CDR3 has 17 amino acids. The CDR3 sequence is CASSYSAGVDANEKLFF.

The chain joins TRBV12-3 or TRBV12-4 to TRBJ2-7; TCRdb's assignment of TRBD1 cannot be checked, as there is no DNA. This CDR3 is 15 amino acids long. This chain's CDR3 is CASSRPTGSTYEQYF.

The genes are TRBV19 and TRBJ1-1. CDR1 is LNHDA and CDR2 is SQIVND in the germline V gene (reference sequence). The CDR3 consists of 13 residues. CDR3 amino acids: CASSTTVGHEAFF.

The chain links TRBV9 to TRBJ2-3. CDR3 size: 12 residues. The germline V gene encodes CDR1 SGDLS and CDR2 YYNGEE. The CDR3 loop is CASSVVGDTQYF.

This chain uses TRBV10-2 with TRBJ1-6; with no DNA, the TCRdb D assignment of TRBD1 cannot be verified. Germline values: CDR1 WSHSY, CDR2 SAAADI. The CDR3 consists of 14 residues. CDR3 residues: CASSDDRQGSPLHF.

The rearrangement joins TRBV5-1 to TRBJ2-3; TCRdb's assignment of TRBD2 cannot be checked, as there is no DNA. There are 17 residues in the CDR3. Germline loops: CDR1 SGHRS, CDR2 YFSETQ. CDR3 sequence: CASSQGTSGASTDTQYF.

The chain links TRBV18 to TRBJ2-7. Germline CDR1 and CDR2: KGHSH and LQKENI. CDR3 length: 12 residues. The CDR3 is CASSPTLAELYF.

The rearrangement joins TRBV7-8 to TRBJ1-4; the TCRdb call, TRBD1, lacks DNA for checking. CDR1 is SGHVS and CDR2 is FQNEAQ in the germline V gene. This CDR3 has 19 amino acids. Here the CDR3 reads CASSSPWGQGDSSDEKLFF.

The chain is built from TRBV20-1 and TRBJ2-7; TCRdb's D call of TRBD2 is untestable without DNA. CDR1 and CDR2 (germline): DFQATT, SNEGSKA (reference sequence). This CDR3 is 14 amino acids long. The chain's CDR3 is CSAGGASGNYEQYF.

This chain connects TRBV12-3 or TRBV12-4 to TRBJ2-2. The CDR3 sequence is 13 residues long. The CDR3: CASGQSNTGELFF.

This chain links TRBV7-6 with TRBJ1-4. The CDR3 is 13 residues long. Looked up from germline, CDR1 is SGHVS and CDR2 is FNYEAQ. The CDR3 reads CASAANQVEKLFF. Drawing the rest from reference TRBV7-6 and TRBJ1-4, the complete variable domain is GAGVSQSPRYKVTKRGQDVALRCDPISGHVSLYWYRQALGQGPEFLTYFNYEAQQDKSGLPNDRFSAERPEGSISTLTIQRTEQRDSAMYRCASAANQVEKLFFGSGTQLSVL.

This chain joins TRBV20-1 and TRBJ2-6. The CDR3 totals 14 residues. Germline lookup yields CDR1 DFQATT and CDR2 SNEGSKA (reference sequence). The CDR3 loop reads CSARKESGANVLTF.

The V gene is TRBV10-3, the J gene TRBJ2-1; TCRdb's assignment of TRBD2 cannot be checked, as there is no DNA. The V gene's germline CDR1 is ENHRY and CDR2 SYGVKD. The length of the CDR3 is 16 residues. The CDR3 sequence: CAISALAGGLYNEQFF.

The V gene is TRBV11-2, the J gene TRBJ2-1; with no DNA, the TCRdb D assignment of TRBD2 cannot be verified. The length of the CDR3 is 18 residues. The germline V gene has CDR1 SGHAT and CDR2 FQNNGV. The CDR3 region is CASSLVPAGVVPANEQFF.

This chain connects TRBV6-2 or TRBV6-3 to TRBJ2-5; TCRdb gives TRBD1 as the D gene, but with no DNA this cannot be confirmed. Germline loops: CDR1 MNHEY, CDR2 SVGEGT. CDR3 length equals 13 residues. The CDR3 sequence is CASSQEAEETQYF.

The CDR3 sequence is CASSLEGFGRGGTQYF. The rearrangement links TRBV7-2 to TRBJ2-3; the TCRdb D gene call, TRBD2, has no DNA to confirm it. CDR3 length: 16 amino acids. CDR1 and CDR2 from the germline V gene are SGHTA and FQGNSA.

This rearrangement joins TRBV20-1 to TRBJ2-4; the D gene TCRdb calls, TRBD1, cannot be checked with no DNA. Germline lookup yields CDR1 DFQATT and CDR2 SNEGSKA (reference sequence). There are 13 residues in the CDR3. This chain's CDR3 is CSAVGPGQNIQYF.

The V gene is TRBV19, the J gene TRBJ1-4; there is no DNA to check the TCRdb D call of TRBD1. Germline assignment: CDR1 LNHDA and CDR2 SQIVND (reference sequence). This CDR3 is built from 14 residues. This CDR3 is CASQGRGGDEKLFF.

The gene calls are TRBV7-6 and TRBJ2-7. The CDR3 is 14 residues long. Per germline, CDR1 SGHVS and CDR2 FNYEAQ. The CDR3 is CASSLRDWGYEQYF.

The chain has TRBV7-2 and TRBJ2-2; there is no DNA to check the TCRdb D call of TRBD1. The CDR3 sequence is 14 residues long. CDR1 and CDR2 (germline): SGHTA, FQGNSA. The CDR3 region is CASSSRQDTGELFF. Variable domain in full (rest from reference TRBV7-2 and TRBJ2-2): GAGVSQSPSNKVTEKGKDVELRCDPISGHTALYWYRQSLGQGLEFLIYFQGNSAPDKSGLPSDRFSAERTGGSVSTLTIQRTQQEDSAVYLCASSSRQDTGELFFGEGSRLTVL.

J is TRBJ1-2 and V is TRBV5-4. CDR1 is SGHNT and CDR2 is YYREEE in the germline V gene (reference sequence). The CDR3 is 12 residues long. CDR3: CASSTVDVSYTF.

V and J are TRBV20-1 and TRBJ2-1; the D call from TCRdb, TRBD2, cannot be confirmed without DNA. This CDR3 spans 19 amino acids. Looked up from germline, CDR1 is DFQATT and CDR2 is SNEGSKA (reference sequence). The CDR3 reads CSARLPGLAGINPYNEQFF.

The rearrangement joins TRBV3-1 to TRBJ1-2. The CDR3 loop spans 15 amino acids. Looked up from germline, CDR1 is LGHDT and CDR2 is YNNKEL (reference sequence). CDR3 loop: CASSQRQIQLYGYTF.

The CDR3 spells CASQTLGGAKNIQYF. V and J are TRBV7-2 and TRBJ2-4; the TCRdb D gene call, TRBD1, has no DNA to confirm it. Germline assignment: CDR1 SGHTA and CDR2 FQGNSA. The length of the CDR3 is 15 residues. Based on the CDR3 plus reference TRBV7-2 and TRBJ2-4, the full variable domain is GAGVSQSPSNKVTEKGKDVELRCDPISGHTALYWYRQSLGQGLEFLIYFQGNSAPDKSGLPSDRFSAERTGGSVSTLTIQRTQQEDSAVYLCASQTLGGAKNIQYFGAGTRLSVL.

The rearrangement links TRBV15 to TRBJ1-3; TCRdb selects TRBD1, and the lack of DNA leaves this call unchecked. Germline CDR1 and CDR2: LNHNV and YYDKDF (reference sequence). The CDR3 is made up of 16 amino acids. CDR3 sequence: CATSTVYRDRGDTIYF.

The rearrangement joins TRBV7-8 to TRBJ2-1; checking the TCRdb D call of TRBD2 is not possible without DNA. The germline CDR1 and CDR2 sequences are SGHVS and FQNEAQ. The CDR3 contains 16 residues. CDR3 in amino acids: CASSLSSGRALGEQFF.

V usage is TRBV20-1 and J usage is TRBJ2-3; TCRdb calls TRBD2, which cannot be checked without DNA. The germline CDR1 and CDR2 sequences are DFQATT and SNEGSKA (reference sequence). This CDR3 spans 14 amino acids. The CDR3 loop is CSASLTSGDVTQYF.